A single sample is the source of the 5 T cell receptor beta chains below, sequenced in a study of control samples from healthy donors and cancer patients. Measured with immunoSEQ multiplex PCR; TCRdb has only the in-frame clones, and not every one. The data show some 410,000 clones, around nine tenths seen once. Specimen: PBMCs. The receptor source for this set is a man between 35 and 55 years old with head and neck cancer.

The chain couples TRBV9 to TRBJ2-1; D gene ambiguous. V was clipped by 3 bases and J by 0 bases, with 4 bases between them. CDR3 size: 13 residues. Germline values: CDR1 SGDLS, CDR2 YYNGEE. The CDR3 here is CASSGSSYNEQFF. Here the CDR3 DNA reads TGTGCCAGCAGCGGGAGCTCCTACAATGAGCAGTTCTTC.

The chain links TRBV19 to TRBJ2-1, with D perhaps TRBD1 (5 bases). Germline CDR1 LNHDA, CDR2 SQIVND (reference sequence). The CDR3 has 11 amino acids. V lost 6 bases to trimming and J lost 8 bases, with 8 bases between them. The CDR3: CASRTAYEQFF. CDR3 nucleotide sequence: TGTGCCAGTAGGACAGCATATGAGCAGTTCTTC.

The CDR3 DNA follows: TGTGCCAGCAGCCAAACTCCGGGACAGGGTGTCGGGGAGCTGTTTTTT. Translation gives CASSQTPGQGVGELFF. The V and J genes are TRBV3-1 (or the pseudogene TRBV3-2) and TRBJ2-2; 9 positions match TRBD1. V lost 2 bases and J lost 7; bases outside the gene matches: 8. The CDR3 spans 16 residues. Per germline, CDR1 LGHDT and CDR2 YNNKEL (reference sequence).

The rearrangement links TRBV2 to TRBJ1-2; TRBD1 aligns across 8 bases. With 11 bases clipped from V and 4 bases from J, the junction kept 3 bases outside the gene matches. CDR1 SNHLY and CDR2 FYNNEI come from the germline V gene. The CDR3 consists of 11 residues. CDR3 amino acids: CAVQGAYGYTF. The CDR3 DNA reads TGTGCCGTCCAGGGGGCCTATGGCTACACCTTC.

This clone was seen a single time. The chain joins TRBV5-1 to TRBJ1-4; 7 positions match TRBD1. Germline V gene sequence: CDR1 SGHRS, CDR2 YFSETQ. This CDR3 has 15 residues. J lost 8 bases, V lost 1 base, and 8 bases had no gene match. In nucleotides, the CDR3 is TGCGCCAGCAGCTTGACTGACAGGGTCGGGGAAAAACTGTTTTTT. Translation gives CASSLTDRVGEKLFF.